This T cell receptor (beta chain) was sequenced in a study of shared clonotypes between healthy human individuals. Overall study: A couple of female and a few male donors aged 18 to 49 were enrolled.

In regard to this clone: The antigen is not known.

Whole-study findings and limits: The study generally estimated greater richness for naive than memory subsets.

Assay: immunoSEQ multiplex PCR; the TCRdb copy retains only in-frame clones and omits some. The table has hundreds of thousands of clones, around 90% seen once. The CDR3 loop spans 17 amino acids. The trim removed 5 bases at V and 3 bases at J, leaving 12 bases unmatched. Germline-derived CDR1 and CDR2 are SEHNR and FQNEAQ (reference sequence). CD45RO-negative, CCR7-selected cells formed the naive CD8 fraction, which excluded terminally differentiated effector memory CD45RA+ cells. The chain joins TRBV7-9 to TRBJ2-7, with TRBD2 identical over 11 bases. The specimen sequenced was naive CD8+ T cells sorted from blood. The TCR was taken from a man aged 25 to 40 in good health. The CDR3 spells CASSLTSGSYLSYEQYF. The CDR3 DNA reads TGTGCCAGCAGCCTAACTAGCGGGAGTTACTTGAGCTACGAGCAGTACTTC.